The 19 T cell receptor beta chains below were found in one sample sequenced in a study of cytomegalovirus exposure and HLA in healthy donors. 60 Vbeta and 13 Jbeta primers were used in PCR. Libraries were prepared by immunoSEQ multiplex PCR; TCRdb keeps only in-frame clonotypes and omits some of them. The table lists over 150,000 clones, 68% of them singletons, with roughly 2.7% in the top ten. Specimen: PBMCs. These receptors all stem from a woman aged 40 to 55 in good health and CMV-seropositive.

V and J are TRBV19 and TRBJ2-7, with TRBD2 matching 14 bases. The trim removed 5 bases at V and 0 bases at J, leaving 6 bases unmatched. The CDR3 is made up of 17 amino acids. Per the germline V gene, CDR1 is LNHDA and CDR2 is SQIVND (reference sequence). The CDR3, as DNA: TGTGCCAGTAGTCTCGCCGGGACTAGCGGGAGCTCCTACGAGCAGTACTTC. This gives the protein CASSLAGTSGSSYEQYF.

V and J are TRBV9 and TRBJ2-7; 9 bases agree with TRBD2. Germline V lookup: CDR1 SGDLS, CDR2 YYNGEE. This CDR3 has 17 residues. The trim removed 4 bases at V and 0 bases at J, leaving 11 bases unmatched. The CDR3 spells CASSPRFSGGSSYEQYF. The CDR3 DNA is TGTGCCAGCAGCCCCCGGTTCAGCGGGGGGAGCTCCTACGAGCAGTACTTC.

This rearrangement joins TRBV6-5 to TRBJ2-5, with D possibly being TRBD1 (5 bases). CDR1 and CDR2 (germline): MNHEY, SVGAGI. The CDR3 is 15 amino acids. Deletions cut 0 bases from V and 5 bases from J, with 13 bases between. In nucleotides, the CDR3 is TGTGCCAGCAGTTACTCGAGGATAGCAGGGGAGACCCAGTACTTC. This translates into CASSYSRIAGETQYF.

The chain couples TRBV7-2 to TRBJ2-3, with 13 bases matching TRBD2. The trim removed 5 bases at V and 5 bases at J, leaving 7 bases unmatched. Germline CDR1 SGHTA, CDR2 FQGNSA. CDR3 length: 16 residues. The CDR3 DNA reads TGTGCCAGCAGCGCAGGACTAGCGGGGGAAGTAGATACGCAGTATTTT. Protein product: CASSAGLAGEVDTQYF.

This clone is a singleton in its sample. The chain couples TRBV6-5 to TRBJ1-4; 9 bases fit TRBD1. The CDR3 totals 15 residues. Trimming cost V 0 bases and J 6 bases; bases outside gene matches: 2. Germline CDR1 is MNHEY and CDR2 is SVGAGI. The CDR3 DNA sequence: TGTGCCAGCAGTTACTCAGGGACAGGGTATGAAAAACTGTTTTTT. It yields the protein CASSYSGTGYEKLFF.

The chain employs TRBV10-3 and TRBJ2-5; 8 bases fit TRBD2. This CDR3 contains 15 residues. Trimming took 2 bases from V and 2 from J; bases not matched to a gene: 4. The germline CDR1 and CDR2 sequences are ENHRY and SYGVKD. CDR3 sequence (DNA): TGTGCCATCAGTGAGGCACTAGCGGTACAAGAGACCCAGTACTTC. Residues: CAISEALAVQETQYF.

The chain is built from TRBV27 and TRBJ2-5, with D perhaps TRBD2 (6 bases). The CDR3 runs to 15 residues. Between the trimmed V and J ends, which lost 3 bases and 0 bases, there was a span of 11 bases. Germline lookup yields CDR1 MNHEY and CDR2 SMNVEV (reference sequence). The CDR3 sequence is CASSFYGRNQETQYF. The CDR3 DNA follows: TGTGCCAGCAGTTTTTACGGGAGAAACCAAGAGACCCAGTACTTC.

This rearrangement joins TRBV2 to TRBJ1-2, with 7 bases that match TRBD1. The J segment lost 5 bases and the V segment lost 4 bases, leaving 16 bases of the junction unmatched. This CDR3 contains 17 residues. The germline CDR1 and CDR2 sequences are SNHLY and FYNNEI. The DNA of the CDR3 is TGTGCCAGCAGTGGCGAAATTAAGGGGGCGCGGGTATATGGCTACACCTTC. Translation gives CASSGEIKGARVYGYTF.

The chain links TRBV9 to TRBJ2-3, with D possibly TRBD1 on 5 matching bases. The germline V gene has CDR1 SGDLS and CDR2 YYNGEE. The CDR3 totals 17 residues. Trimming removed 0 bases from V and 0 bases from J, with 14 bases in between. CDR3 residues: CASSVGGDSSSTDTQYF. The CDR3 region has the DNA TGTGCCAGCAGCGTAGGAGGAGACAGTTCTAGCACAGATACGCAGTATTTT.

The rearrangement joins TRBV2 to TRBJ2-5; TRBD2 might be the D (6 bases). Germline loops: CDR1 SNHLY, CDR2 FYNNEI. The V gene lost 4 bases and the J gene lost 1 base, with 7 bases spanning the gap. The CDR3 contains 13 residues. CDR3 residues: CASSGLVQETQYF. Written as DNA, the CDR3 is TGTGCCAGCAGTGGACTAGTCCAAGAGACCCAGTACTTC. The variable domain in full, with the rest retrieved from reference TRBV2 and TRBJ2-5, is EPEVTQTPSHQVTQMGQEVILRCVPISNHLYFYWYRQILGQKVEFLVSFYNNEISEKSEIFDDQFSVERPDGSNFTLKIRSTKLEDSAMYFCASSGLVQETQYFGPGTRLLVL.

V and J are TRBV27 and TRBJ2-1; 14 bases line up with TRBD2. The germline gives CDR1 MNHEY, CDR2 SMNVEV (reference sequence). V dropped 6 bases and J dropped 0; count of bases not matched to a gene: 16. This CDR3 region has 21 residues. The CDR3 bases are TGTGCCAGCAGGGGACGGGTGGGACTAGCGGGGGACGGACCCTCCTACAATGAGCAGTTCTTC. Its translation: CASRGRVGLAGDGPSYNEQFF.

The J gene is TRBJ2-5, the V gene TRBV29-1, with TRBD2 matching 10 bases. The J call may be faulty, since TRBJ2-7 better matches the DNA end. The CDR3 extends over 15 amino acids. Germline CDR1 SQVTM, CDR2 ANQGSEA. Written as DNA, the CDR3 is TGCAGCGTTGAAGGGGGGCGGACTAGCGGCTACGAGCAGTACTTC. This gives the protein CSVEGGRTSGYEQYF.

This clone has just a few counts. The DNA for the CDR3 is TGTGCCAGCAGTGACCAGGCGGGGGGTAAAGCTTTCTTT. It yields the protein CASSDQAGGKAFF. J is TRBJ1-1 and V is TRBV6-4; TRBD1 might be the D (5 bases). The CDR3 consists of 13 residues. The V end lost 2 bases, the J end lost 9 bases, and 13 bases lay between the germline ends. In germline, CDR1 is MRHNA, CDR2 SNTAGT.

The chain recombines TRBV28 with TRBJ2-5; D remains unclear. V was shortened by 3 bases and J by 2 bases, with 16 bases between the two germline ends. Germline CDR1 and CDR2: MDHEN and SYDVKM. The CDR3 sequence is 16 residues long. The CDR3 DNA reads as TGTGCCAGCAGTTTCATGAGTGGAGTTGGGCAAGAGACCCAGTACTTC. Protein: CASSFMSGVGQETQYF. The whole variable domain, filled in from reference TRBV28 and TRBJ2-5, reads DVKVTQSSRYLVKRTGEKVFLECVQDMDHENMFWYRQDPGLGLRLIYFSYDVKMKEKGDIPEGYSVSREKKERFSLILESASTNQTSMYLCASSFMSGVGQETQYFGPGTRLLVL.

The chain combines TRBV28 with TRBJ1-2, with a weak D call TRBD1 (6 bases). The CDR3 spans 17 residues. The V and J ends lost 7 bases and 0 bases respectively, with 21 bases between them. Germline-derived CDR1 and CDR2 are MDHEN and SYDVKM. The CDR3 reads CASIPMDSFSSNYGYTF. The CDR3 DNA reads TGTGCCAGCATACCCATGGACAGTTTCTCATCTAACTATGGCTACACCTTC.

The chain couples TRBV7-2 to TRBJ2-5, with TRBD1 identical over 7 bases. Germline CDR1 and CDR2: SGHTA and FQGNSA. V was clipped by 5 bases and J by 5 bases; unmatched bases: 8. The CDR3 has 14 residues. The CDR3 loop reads CASSGRQGSETQYF. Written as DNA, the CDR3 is TGTGCCAGCAGCGGACGACAGGGTTCGGAGACCCAGTACTTC.

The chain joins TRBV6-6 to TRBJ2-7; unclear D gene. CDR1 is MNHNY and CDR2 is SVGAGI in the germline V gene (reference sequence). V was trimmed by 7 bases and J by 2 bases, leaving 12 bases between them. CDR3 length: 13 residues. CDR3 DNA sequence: TGTGCCAGCAAAGCAGGCAGACCCTACGAGCAGTACTTC. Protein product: CASKAGRPYEQYF.

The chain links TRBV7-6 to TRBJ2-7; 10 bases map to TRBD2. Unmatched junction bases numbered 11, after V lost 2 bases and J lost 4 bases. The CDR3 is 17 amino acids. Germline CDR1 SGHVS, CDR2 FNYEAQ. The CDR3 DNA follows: TGTGCCAGCAGCTTATCCAAATCTAGCGGGAGTCCATACGAGCAGTACTTC. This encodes CASSLSKSSGSPYEQYF.

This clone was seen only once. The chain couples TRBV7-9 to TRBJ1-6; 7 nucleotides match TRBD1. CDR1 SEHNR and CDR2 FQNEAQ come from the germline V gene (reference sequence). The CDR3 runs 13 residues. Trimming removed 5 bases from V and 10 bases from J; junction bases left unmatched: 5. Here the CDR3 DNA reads TGTGCCAGCAGCCGCGGACAGGCATCACCCCTCCACTTT. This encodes CASSRGQASPLHF.